This TCR beta chain was documented in a study of vaccination effects on CD4 cells after COVID-19. Across the study: At 16 days and one week before vaccination, two convalescent patients gave samples.

Clones were sequenced by immunoSEQ multiplex PCR, and TCRdb holds only the in-frame ones, with some missing. The sample holds 45,000 or so clones, about 70% seen once. In the case of this clone: Its antigen is as yet unknown.

The V gene lost 3 bases and the J gene lost 6 bases, with 8 bases spanning the gap. There are 13 residues in the CDR3. The study's findings and limits: The study got few convalescent patients and did not collect any early post-infection timepoints.

Subsequent to a culture period of nine to ten days, CD4+ T cells were isolated. Infection with SARS-CoV-2 occurred in the person between March and December 2020, and PCR confirmed it. IL-2 medium took the place of half the medium on both days 3 and 7. The J gene is TRBJ2-2, the V gene TRBV12-3 or TRBV12-4; no clear D gene. The clonotype originates from a human donor who had a prior SARS-CoV-2 infection. The specimen was CD4+ T cells from PBMCs cultured without peptide, collected before COVID-19 vaccination. Here the CDR3 reads CASSLFFPGELFF. The DNA of the CDR3 is TGTGCCAGCAGTTTGTTTTTCCCCGGGGAGCTGTTTTTT.